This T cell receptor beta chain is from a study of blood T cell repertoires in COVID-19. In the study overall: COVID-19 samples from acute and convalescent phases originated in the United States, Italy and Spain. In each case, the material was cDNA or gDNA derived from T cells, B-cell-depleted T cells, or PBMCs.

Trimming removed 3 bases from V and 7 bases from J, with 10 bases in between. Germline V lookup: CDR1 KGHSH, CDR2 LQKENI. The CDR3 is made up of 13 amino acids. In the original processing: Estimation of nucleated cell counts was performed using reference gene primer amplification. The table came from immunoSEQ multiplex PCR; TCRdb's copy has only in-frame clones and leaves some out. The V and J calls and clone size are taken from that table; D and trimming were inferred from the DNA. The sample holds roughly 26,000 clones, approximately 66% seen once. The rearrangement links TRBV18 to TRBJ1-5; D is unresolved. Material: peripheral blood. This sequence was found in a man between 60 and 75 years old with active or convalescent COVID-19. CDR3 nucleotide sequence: TGTGCCAGCTCACCGACCGGGAACCAGCCCCAGCATTTT. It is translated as CASSPTGNQPQHF.